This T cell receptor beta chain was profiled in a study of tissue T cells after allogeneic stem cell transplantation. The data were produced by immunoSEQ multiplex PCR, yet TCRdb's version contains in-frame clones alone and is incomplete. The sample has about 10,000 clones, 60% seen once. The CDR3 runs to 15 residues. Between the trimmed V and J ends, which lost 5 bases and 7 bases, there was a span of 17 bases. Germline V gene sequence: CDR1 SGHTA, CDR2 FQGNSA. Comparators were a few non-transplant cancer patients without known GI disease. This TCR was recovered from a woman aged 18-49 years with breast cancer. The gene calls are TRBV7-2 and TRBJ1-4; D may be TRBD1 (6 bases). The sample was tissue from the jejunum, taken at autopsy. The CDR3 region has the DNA TGTGCCAGCAGCCAAAGGGGGGGCAGGCTTGAAAAACTGTTTTTT. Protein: CASSQRGGRLEKLFF.